The clone carrying this T cell receptor beta chain appeared once. The sample is drawn from a study of blood T cell repertoires in COVID-19. About the research overall: PBMCs, B-cell-depleted T cells, or T cells provided the cDNA or gDNA that made up the material.

Participants' reported clinical history set cohort assignment. Germline lookup yields CDR1 LNHDA and CDR2 SQIVND (reference sequence). This CDR3 spans 14 amino acids. V gave up 6 bases and J gave up 4 bases; unmatched junction bases: 8. Here immunoSEQ multiplex PCR was the method, and the copy in TCRdb shows in-frame clones only, minus some. The data hold about 260,000 clones, with around 80% observed a single time. The specimen was PBMCs or T cells enriched from blood (not recorded which). The TCR was taken from a man younger than 45 with acute COVID-19. V gene TRBV19 combines with J gene TRBJ1-2; 7 bases align to TRBD1. The CDR3 nucleotides read TGTGCCAGTAGCTTAACGGGACAGAGCTATGGCTACACCTTC. The encoded protein is CASSLTGQSYGYTF.